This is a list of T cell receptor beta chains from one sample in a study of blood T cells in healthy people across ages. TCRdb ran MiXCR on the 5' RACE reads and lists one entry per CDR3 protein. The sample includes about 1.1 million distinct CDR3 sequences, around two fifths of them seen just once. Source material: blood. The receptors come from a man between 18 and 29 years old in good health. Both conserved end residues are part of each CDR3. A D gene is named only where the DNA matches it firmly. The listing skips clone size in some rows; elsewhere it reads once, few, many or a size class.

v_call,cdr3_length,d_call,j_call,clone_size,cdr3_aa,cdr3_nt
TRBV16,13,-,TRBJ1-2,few,CASSQSIPNGYTF,TGTGCCAGCAGCCAATCGATTCCAAATGGCTACACCTTC
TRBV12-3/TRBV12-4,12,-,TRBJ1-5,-,CASSRINQPQHF,TGTGCCAGCAGTCGAATAAATCAGCCCCAGCATTTT
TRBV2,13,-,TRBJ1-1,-,CASSQNWGSEAFF,TGTGCCAGCAGCCAAAACTGGGGATCTGAAGCTTTCTTT
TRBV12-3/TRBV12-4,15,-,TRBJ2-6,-,CASSLGTTGANVLTF,TGTGCCAGCAGTTTAGGGACAACAGGGGCCAACGTCCTGACTTTC
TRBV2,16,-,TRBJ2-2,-,CASSDQAHANTGELFF,TGTGCCAGCAGTGACCAGGCCCACGCGAACACCGGGGAGCTGTTTTTT
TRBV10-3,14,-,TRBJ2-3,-,CAASGTIGLDTQYF,TGTGCCGCCTCGGGGACAATTGGTTTAGATACGCAGTATTTT
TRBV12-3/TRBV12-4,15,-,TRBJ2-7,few,CASSLEGGANHEQYF,TGTGCCAGCAGTTTAGAGGGGGGCGCGAATCACGAGCAGTACTTC
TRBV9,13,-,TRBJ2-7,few,CASSVGGWDEQYF,TGTGCCAGCAGCGTAGGCGGGTGGGACGAGCAGTACTTC
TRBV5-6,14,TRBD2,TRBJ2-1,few,CASWRTSGNNEQFF,TGTGCCAGCTGGAGGACTAGCGGTAACAATGAGCAGTTCTTC
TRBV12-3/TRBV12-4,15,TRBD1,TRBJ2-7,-,CASSEGGTGDNEQYF,TGTGCCAGCAGTGAGGGGGGGACAGGGGACAATGAGCAGTACTTC
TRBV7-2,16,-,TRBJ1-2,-,CASNLFKGLQTYGYTF,TGTGCCAGCAACTTATTTAAGGGACTGCAGACCTATGGCTACACCTTC
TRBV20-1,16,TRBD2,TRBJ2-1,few,CSAIPRTSGDYNEQFF,TGCAGTGCTATACCCCGGACTAGCGGGGACTACAATGAGCAGTTCTTC
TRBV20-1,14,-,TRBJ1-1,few,CSASVAPLGTEAFF,TGCAGTGCTAGCGTCGCACCCCTGGGCACTGAAGCTTTCTTT
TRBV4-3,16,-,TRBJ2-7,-,CASSPAGLVTYNEQYF,TGCGCCAGCAGCCCCGCTGGGTTAGTTACCTACAATGAGCAGTACTTC
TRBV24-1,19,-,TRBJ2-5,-,CATSDLHCTHRTPQETQYF,TGTGCCACCAGTGATTTGCATTGCACCCATAGGACACCCCAAGAGACCCAGTACTTC
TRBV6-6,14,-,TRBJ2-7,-,CASSYSSIAYEQYF,TGTGCCAGCAGTTACTCTAGCATCGCCTACGAGCAGTACTTC
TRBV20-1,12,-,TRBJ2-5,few,CSGSFSAETQYF,TGCAGTGGCAGTTTTAGTGCAGAGACCCAGTACTTC
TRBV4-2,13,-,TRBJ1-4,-,CASSQRKGEKLFF,TGTGCCAGCAGCCAAAGGAAGGGTGAAAAACTGTTTTTT
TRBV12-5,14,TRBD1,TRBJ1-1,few,CASGQGQVNTEAFF,TGTGCTAGTGGCCAGGGACAGGTGAACACTGAAGCTTTCTTT
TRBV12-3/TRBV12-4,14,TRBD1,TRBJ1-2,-,CASSSRTGRTGYTF,TGTGCCAGCAGTTCGCGGACAGGGAGGACCGGCTACACCTTC
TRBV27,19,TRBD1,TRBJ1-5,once,CASSPPHGTGGMGNQPQHF,TGTGCCAGCAGTCCTCCGCATGGGACAGGGGGAATGGGCAATCAGCCCCAGCATTTT
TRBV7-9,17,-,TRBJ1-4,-,CASSLGDSRSPNEKLFF,TGTGCCAGCAGCTTAGGAGACAGCCGGAGTCCCAATGAAAAACTGTTTTTT
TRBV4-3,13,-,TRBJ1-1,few,CASSQKRFREAFF,TGCGCCAGCAGCCAAAAACGGTTCCGAGAAGCTTTCTTT
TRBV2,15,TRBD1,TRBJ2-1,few,CASSDKDRGKGEQFF,TGTGCCAGCAGTGATAAAGACAGGGGGAAGGGTGAGCAGTTCTTC
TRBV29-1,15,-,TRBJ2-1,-,CSVEKTSNFYNEQFF,TGCAGCGTTGAAAAAACAAGCAACTTTTACAATGAGCAGTTCTTC
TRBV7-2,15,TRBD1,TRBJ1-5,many,CASSSDRGSNQPQHF,TGTGCCAGCAGTTCCGACAGGGGTAGCAATCAGCCCCAGCATTTT
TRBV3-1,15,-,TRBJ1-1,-,CAGSRRQKMNTEAFF,TGTGCCGGCAGCCGGAGACAGAAAATGAACACTGAAGCTTTCTTT
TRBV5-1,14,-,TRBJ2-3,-,CASSPAGRVDTQYF,TGCGCCAGCAGTCCAGCGGGCAGGGTGGATACGCAGTATTTT
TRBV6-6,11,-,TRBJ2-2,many,CASSVAGELFF,TGTGCCAGCAGCGTGGCCGGGGAGCTGTTTTTT
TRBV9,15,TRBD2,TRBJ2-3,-,CASSVGGTSADTQYF,TGTGCCAGCAGCGTAGGGGGGACTAGCGCAGATACGCAGTATTTT
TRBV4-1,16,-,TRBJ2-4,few,CASSRQDLEAKNIQYF,TGCGCCAGCAGCCGACAAGACCTTGAAGCCAAAAACATTCAGTACTTC
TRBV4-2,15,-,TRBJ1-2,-,CASSPASGSNYGYTF,TGTGCCAGCAGCCCCGCCTCGGGGTCAAACTATGGCTACACCTTC
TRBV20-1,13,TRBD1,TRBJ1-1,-,CSASETGHYRAFF,TGCAGTGCTAGTGAGACAGGGCATTATCGAGCTTTCTTT
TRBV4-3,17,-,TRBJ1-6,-,CASSSARDSKAGSPLHF,TGCGCCAGCAGCTCCGCCCGGGACTCCAAGGCCGGTTCACCCCTCCACTTT
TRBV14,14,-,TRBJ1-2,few,CASSPGVGRSGYTF,TGTGCCAGCAGCCCCGGTGTGGGTAGGAGTGGCTACACCTTC
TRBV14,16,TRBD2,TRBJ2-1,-,CASSQDGLVAYNEQFF,TGTGCCAGCAGCCAAGACGGACTAGTTGCCTACAATGAGCAGTTCTTC
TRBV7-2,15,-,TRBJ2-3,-,CASSSDRLSTDTQYF,TGTGCCAGCAGCTCTGACAGGTTAAGCACAGATACGCAGTATTTT
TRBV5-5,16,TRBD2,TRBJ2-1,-,CASFRERGAPFNEQFF,TGTGCCAGCTTCAGGGAGCGGGGGGCTCCGTTCAATGAGCAGTTCTTC
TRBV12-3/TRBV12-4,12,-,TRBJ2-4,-,CASSPTGRYQYF,TGTGCCAGCAGCCCGACAGGGAGGTATCAGTACTTC
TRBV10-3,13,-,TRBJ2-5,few,CAISGDSQETQYF,TGTGCCATCAGTGGAGACAGCCAAGAGACCCAGTACTTC
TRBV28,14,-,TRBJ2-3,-,CASSGGPSRYTQYF,TGTGCCAGCAGTGGGGGGCCTTCCCGATATACGCAGTATTTT
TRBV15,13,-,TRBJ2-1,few,CATSWGSYNEQFF,TGTGCCACCTCCTGGGGGTCCTACAATGAGCAGTTCTTC
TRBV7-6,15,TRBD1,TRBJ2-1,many,CASSMDRGNYNEQFF,TGTGCCAGCAGCATGGACAGGGGAAACTACAATGAGCAGTTCTTC
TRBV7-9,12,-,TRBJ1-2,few,CASSPAGYGYTF,TGTGCCAGCAGCCCTGCGGGGTATGGCTACACCTTC
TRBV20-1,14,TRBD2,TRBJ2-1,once,CSDSGTSAYNEQFF,TGCAGTGACTCCGGGACTAGCGCATACAATGAGCAGTTCTTC
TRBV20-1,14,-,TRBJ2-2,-,CSARRGAGTGELFF,TGCAGTGCTAGACGAGGGGCAGGGACCGGGGAGCTGTTTTTT
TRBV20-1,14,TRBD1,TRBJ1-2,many,CSARKTGMANGYTF,TGCAGTGCTAGGAAGACAGGGATGGCGAATGGCTACACCTTC
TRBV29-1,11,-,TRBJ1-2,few,CSVEAGDGYTF,TGCAGCGTTGAAGCCGGTGATGGCTACACCTTC
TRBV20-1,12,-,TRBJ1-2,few,CSASSGGDGYTF,TGCAGTGCTAGTTCGGGGGGAGACGGCTACACCTTC
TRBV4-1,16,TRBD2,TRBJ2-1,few,CASSQGGTPRDNEQFF,TGCGCCAGCAGCCAGGGGGGGACTCCCCGTGACAATGAGCAGTTCTTC
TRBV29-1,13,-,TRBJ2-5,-,CSVNRGAQETQYF,TGCAGCGTTAACCGGGGGGCGCAAGAGACCCAGTACTTC